These T cell receptor beta chains were read from a single sample in a study of CD8 T cells in Susac syndrome. One entry per CDR3 protein results from TCRdb running MiXCR on the immunoSEQ multiplex PCR reads. The table shows 150,000 to 250,000 distinct CDR3 sequences, with 90% to 95% occurring only once. Sequencing used CD4+ T cells from PBMCs. All receptors come from a human donor with multiple sclerosis. Both conserved end residues are part of each CDR3. The D gene is left open where the match is weak. Some rows mark clone size as missing; the rest say once, few, many or name a class of expanded clone.

size,V,J,D,length,CDR3,DNA
NA,TRBV4-1,TRBJ2-1,NA,14,CASSRASTYNEQFF,TGCGCCAGCAGCAGGGCATCTACCTACAATGAGCAGTTCTTC
NA,TRBV9,TRBJ2-7,NA,16,CASSSRDSGGHYEQYF,TGTGCCAGCAGCTCCCGGGATAGCGGAGGGCACTACGAGCAGTACTTC
NA,TRBV2,TRBJ1-1,NA,15,CASSVERATNTEAFF,TGTGCCAGCAGTGTGGAGCGGGCAACGAACACTGAAGCTTTCTTT
NA,TRBV27,TRBJ2-3,NA,13,CASSLSSVNTQYF,TGTGCCAGCAGTTTATCCTCGGTGAATACGCAGTATTTT
NA,TRBV12-3/TRBV12-4,TRBJ2-3,NA,17,CASSLARTAYFTDTQYF,TGTGCCAGCAGTTTAGCAAGGACAGCTTATTTCACAGATACGCAGTATTTT
few,TRBV28,TRBJ2-6,NA,13,CASSLPGANVLTF,TGTGCCAGCAGTTTACCTGGGGCCAACGTCCTGACTTTC
NA,TRBV27,TRBJ2-3,TRBD2,15,CASSPLAGARDTQYF,TGTGCCAGCAGCCCCCTAGCGGGGGCTCGAGATACGCAGTATTTT
NA,TRBV15,TRBJ1-4,TRBD1,17,CATSRLTGGTTNEKLFF,TGTGCCACCAGCAGACTGACAGGGGGCACAACTAATGAAAAACTGTTTTTT
NA,TRBV20-1,TRBJ2-1,NA,13,CSASPRVDGEQFF,TGCAGTGCTAGCCCCAGGGTAGATGGTGAGCAGTTCTTC
NA,TRBV30,TRBJ1-1,NA,13,CAYTQDANTEAFF,TGTGCCTACACACAGGACGCCAACACTGAAGCTTTCTTT
NA,TRBV12-3/TRBV12-4,TRBJ1-1,NA,12,CASSSGWGEAFF,TGTGCCAGCAGTTCAGGGTGGGGTGAAGCTTTCTTT
NA,TRBV6-5,TRBJ1-1,NA,11,CASISNTEAFF,TGTGCCAGCATCTCGAACACTGAAGCTTTCTTT
NA,TRBV9,TRBJ1-4,NA,12,CASSVFNGKLFF,TGTGCCAGCAGCGTATTCAATGGAAAACTGTTTTTT
NA,TRBV15,TRBJ2-7,NA,15,CATSRGDGRHSEQYF,TGTGCCACCAGCAGAGGGGACGGCAGGCATAGCGAGCAGTACTTC
NA,TRBV5-4,TRBJ2-1,NA,14,CASTETSSYNEQFF,TGTGCCAGTACGGAGACTAGCTCCTACAATGAGCAGTTCTTC
NA,TRBV3-1,TRBJ2-7,TRBD1,15,CASSQEGQGSYEQYF,TGTGCCAGCAGCCAAGAGGGACAGGGAAGCTACGAGCAGTACTTC
NA,TRBV4-1,TRBJ1-1,NA,12,CASRAPHTEAFF,TGCGCCAGCAGGGCCCCGCACACTGAAGCTTTCTTT
NA,TRBV24-1,TRBJ1-2,TRBD1,15,CATSDFAGGNYGYTF,TGTGCCACCAGTGATTTCGCAGGGGGCAACTATGGCTACACCTTC
NA,TRBV11-2,TRBJ2-3,NA,14,CASSLDRPTDTQYF,TGTGCCAGCAGCTTAGATCGCCCCACAGATACGCAGTATTTT
once,TRBV28,TRBJ2-6,NA,18,CASSSWTPLSVGANVLTF,TGTGCCAGCAGTTCCTGGACACCTCTTTCCGTGGGGGCCAACGTCCTGACTTTC
few,TRBV20-1,TRBJ1-2,NA,10,CSASAYGYTF,TGCAGTGCTAGTGCTTATGGCTACACCTTC
NA,TRBV2,TRBJ2-5,NA,12,CASRPDQETQYF,TGTGCCAGCAGACCAGATCAAGAGACCCAGTACTTC
NA,TRBV12-3/TRBV12-4,TRBJ2-4,NA,11,CASAEVDIQYF,TGTGCCAGCGCCGAGGTCGACATTCAGTACTTC
NA,TRBV30,TRBJ2-7,NA,15,CACIARSGGPYEQYF,TGTGCCTGTATCGCCCGGTCCGGGGGGCCCTACGAGCAGTACTTC
NA,TRBV7-9,TRBJ1-1,NA,14,CASSLDFGATEAFF,TGTGCCAGCAGCTTAGATTTCGGGGCCACTGAAGCTTTCTTT
once,TRBV6-6,TRBJ1-2,NA,13,CASSYREVDGYTF,TGTGCCAGCAGTTACCGCGAGGTAGATGGCTACACCTTC
NA,TRBV7-3,TRBJ1-1,NA,13,CASSFQIGGEAFF,TGTGCCAGCAGCTTCCAGATAGGCGGTGAAGCTTTCTTT
NA,TRBV2,TRBJ2-7,NA,15,CASSVGRAKVYEQYF,TGTGCCAGCAGTGTCGGCAGGGCGAAAGTCTACGAGCAGTACTTC
NA,TRBV4-2,TRBJ2-5,NA,16,CASTLTLWGVQETQYF,TGTGCCAGCACCCTAACCCTATGGGGGGTCCAAGAGACCCAGTACTTC
NA,TRBV15,TRBJ2-5,NA,14,CATSRTLGVETQYF,TGTGCCACCAGCCGGACCTTGGGGGTAGAGACCCAGTACTTC
NA,TRBV12-3/TRBV12-4,TRBJ2-1,NA,13,CASSFMLSSEQFF,TGTGCCAGCAGTTTCATGCTTTCATCTGAGCAGTTCTTC
NA,TRBV29-1,TRBJ2-1,TRBD2,14,CSASAWGGYNEQFF,TGCAGCGCCTCCGCTTGGGGGGGCTACAATGAGCAGTTCTTC
NA,TRBV29-1,TRBJ2-5,NA,13,CSVRPGTQETQYF,TGCAGCGTTCGTCCCGGGACCCAAGAGACCCAGTACTTC
NA,TRBV9,TRBJ2-1,TRBD1,14,CASSAVGQVDEQFF,TGTGCCAGCAGCGCCGTGGGACAGGTAGATGAGCAGTTCTTC
NA,TRBV12-3/TRBV12-4,TRBJ1-1,NA,14,CASSLREGRTEAFF,TGTGCCAGCAGTTTAAGGGAGGGACGGACTGAAGCTTTCTTT
NA,TRBV29-1,TRBJ2-2,TRBD1,15,CSVRQGASGTGELFF,TGCAGCGTCAGACAGGGGGCAAGTGGAACCGGGGAGCTGTTTTTT
NA,TRBV4-1,TRBJ1-1,NA,14,CASSNTDRRNEAFF,TGCGCCAGCAGCAACACCGACAGACGGAATGAAGCTTTCTTT
NA,TRBV30,TRBJ1-2,NA,11,CASTSSGGYTF,TGTGCCTCCACGTCATCGGGTGGCTACACCTTC
NA,TRBV29-1,TRBJ1-1,NA,12,CSVGGLNTEAFF,TGCAGCGTTGGTGGCCTTAACACTGAAGCTTTCTTT
NA,TRBV2,TRBJ2-5,NA,15,CASSEQGSQGETQYF,TGTGCCAGCAGTGAACAGGGGTCCCAAGGGGAGACCCAGTACTTC
NA,TRBV20-1,TRBJ2-1,NA,12,CSARDKGDEQFF,TGCAGTGCTAGAGATAAAGGGGATGAGCAGTTCTTC
NA,TRBV29-1,TRBJ1-1,TRBD1,14,CSAQKTGGNAEAFF,TGCAGCGCGCAAAAGACAGGGGGAAACGCTGAAGCTTTCTTT